The sequence of this TCR beta chain was determined in a study of STAT5B mutations in CD4+ large granular lymphocyte leukemia. Study-wide findings and caveats: Patient CD4-sorted repertoires looked more clonal than healthy CD4+ repertoires, even without putative leukemic clones. Compared with healthy controls (2/35), patient top clones favored TRBV06 (8/27). Approximately 25% of private leukemic clonotypes occurred rarely in other patients' non-leukemic repertoires.

Notes on this clone: Antigen specificity is unknown.

Study processing details: Lowest detectable productive clonotype frequency was 2.59 x 10-5. The protocol was immunoSEQ multiplex PCR, while the TCRdb copy is restricted to in-frame clones and leaves out a portion. The V and J calls and clone size come from that table; D and trimming were worked out from the DNA. This sample carries about 40,000 clones, about 81% of them seen once, and the ten largest clones take approximately 0.32%. V was shortened by 0 bases and J by 7 bases, with 13 bases between the two germline ends. CDR3 length equals 16 residues. The specimen sequenced was CD4+ T cells from blood buffy coats. The chain recombines TRBV23-1 with TRBJ1-6; the D is unclear. TRBV23-1 is assigned to the ORF class and has an uncertain function. This TCR derives from a human donor in good health. The CDR3 spells CASSQSFRSANSPLHF. As DNA, the CDR3 is TGCGCCAGCAGTCAATCTTTCCGGAGTGCGAATTCACCCCTCCACTTT.